This TCR beta chain was obtained from a study of tumor-infiltrating lymphocytes in primary liver carcinoma. Study summary: The study included patients who were men and women aged 30 to 69 years. Tumors were staged T1-T3 N0M0 and measured about 4.2 to 10 cm across. Sample yields of productive TCRbeta reads, ranging from roughly 3.5 to 7.13 million, were similar across tissue types. Overall study results and limits: Tumors significantly exceeded blood in top-250-clone fraction (p = 0.039).

From approximately 550 ng of total RNA, TCR beta-specific cDNA was reverse-transcribed using a constant-region primer. The TCR beta library was amplified through three nested multiplex PCR rounds in a modified ARM-PCR procedure. Each of the first two PCR rounds ran around 10 cycles with TRBV1-TRBV30 forward and C-beta reverse primers. Each CDR3 protein gets one entry after TCRdb re-called the multiplex PCR reads with MiXCR. The sample consists of about 120,000 distinct CDR3 sequences, around 65% of them appearing once. The CDR3 is made up of 11 amino acids. CDR1 is SEHNR and CDR2 is FQNEAQ in the germline V gene (reference sequence). Regarding this clonotype: Its antigen is unidentified. This sequence may be a read error, since a much larger clone differs from it by one base.

Unsorted bulk tissue (roughly 19-31 mg) underwent RNA and DNA co-extraction. The clonotype was recovered from a woman between 55 and 75 years old with primary liver carcinoma and hepatitis B virus infection. The chain is built from TRBV7-9 and TRBJ2-7; D is undetermined. Input material: tumor-adjacent normal liver tissue. Here the CDR3 DNA reads TGTACCAGCAGCTTATACGACGAGCAGTACTTC. Amino acid sequence: CTSSLYDEQYF.